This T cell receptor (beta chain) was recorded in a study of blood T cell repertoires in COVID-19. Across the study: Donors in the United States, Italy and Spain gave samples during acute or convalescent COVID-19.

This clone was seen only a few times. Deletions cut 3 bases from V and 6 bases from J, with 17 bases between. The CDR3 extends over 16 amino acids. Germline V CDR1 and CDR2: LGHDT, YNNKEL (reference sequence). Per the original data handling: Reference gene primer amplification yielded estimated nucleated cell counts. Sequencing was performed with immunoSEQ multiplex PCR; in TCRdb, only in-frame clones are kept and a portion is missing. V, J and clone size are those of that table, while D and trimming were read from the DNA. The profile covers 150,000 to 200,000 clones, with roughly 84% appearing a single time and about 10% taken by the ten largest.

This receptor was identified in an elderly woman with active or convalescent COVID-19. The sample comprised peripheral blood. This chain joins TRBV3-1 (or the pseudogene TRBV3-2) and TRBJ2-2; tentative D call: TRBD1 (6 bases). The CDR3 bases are TGTGCCAGCAGCCAGGTCCGGGACAATCTCGCCGGGGAGCTGTTTTTT. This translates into CASSQVRDNLAGELFF.